The source of this TCR beta chain is a study of radiation and T cells in renal cell carcinoma (dated by TCRdb to 2018 to 2020). Turning to the overall study: TCR beta sequencing covered some 55 samples in total, comprising some 26 tumors and roughly 27 peripheral blood samples. In the roughly 54 samples combined, 4,016,671 unique CDR3 nucleotide sequences were found, encoding roughly 2,500,000 unique CDR3 amino acid sequences.

The time point label for this specimen denotes: tumor resected at nephrectomy. This sample's treatment or condition label indicates: 15 Gy SBRT to primary tumor, nephrectomy 4 weeks later. The samples were obtained from a clinical trial, where primary renal cell carcinomas were treated with 15 Gy stereotactic body radiation therapy and then removed by nephrectomy 4 weeks afterward. Every patient had renal cell carcinoma of clear cell pathology. Tumor processing involved mechanical dissociation, digestion with collagenase/hyaluronidase at 37 degrees C, handling in gentleMACS C tubes, and storage in liquid nitrogen. The QIAamp DNA Blood Mini Kit (Qiagen) was used to prepare genomic DNA for TCR sequencing. Samples were included in the analyses only if all quality control checks were passed. To note about this clone: This clone's antigen is unknown. Base qualities are not recorded, but no much larger clone differs from it by a single base.

TCR beta libraries were generated from genomic DNA with the immunoSEQ kit, following the manufacturer's recommendations. For library preparation, a first multiplex PCR was performed with proprietary primers, followed by a second PCR in which unique barcodes were added, and bead cleanups were performed after each round. A positive control reaction and a negative control reaction, both provided in the kit, were run with every batch of samples. The final libraries were assessed on an Agilent 4200 TapeStation D1000 ScreenTape, pooled by volume, and quantified by qPCR. Sequencing was performed on an Illumina NextSeq500 with a MidOutput 150-cycle cartridge, and 156 Read1 and 15 Index1 cycles were run with kit custom primers. The pooled library was loaded at around 1 pM with 20% PhiX control spiked in. The authors' pipeline ran thus. The vendor-processed data were analyzed in R, and a clonotype was defined as all T cells that share the same CDR3 nucleotide sequence. For clone abundance analyses, frequencies were normalized to the 10,000 most abundant clones per sample. Public T cell clones, averaging fewer than five per sample, were removed before analysis. The dominant motif analysis was done with ImmunoMap using the PAM10 matrix, a gap penalty of 30, and a homology threshold of 0.3, and motifs with a cumulative frequency of at least 0.01 were considered dominant. Tumor-enriched and baseline blood-enriched clonotypes were defined by at least a 32-fold difference in abundance between compartments. Similarity between tumor and blood repertoires was quantified using the Baroni-Urbani and Buser coefficient, and groups were compared with two-tailed Wilcoxon tests in R. The table comes from immuneACCESS by way of TCRdb, which keeps in-frame sequences with V and J called. Part of the clones is missing from these tables; in studies checked, under half for an unresolved V gene and the rest for unknown reasons. The DNA gave D and trimming, while V, J and clone size come from that table. The sample yields 20,000 or so clones; around 49% were counted once. Around 16% of the sample comes from the top ten.

Beyond this particular receptor, the publication reports: TCR clonality was higher in irradiated tumors than in controls, as the top 100 clonotypes made up an average of approximately 54% of the repertoire in irradiated tumors compared with about 45% in nephrectomy-only tumors. Because pretreatment tumor biopsies were not available, the baseline intratumoral presence of clonotypes could not be determined. Irradiated tumors contained more dominant CDR3 motifs, and these motifs occupied a larger share of the repertoire than in control tumors. Because the trial had a single-armed design, the trial could not examine how radiation dose or scheduling affected the TCR repertoire. Top tumor clonotypes rose in blood from baseline to 2 weeks post-radiation, then contracted by 4 weeks, suggesting transient expansion of tumor-resident clones. Because only small tumor regions of approximately 0.91 g were available, intratumoral heterogeneity was not captured.

The TCR was taken from a woman between 45 and 60 years old with renal cell carcinoma. Sequenced here: tumor tissue, sampled from a patient whose treatment included radiotherapy and nephrectomy.

The nucleotides are TGTGCCAGCAGCGTAGGACAGGGAGGCACAGATACGCAGTATTTT. It codes for CASSVGQGGTDTQYF. Rearrangement joined TRBV9 to TRBJ2-3; 7 central bases correspond to TRBD1. CDR1 and CDR2 (SGDLS, YYNGEE) derive from the germline V gene. The CDR3 runs 15 residues from the cysteine to the phenylalanine. Kept here is only the CDR3 DNA, which spans 45 bases and is read in frame from base 1. V lost 0 bases and J lost 1 base, and the count of bases not matched to a germline gene is 2.